Described below is a single T cell receptor (beta chain) sequence and its context. RNA transcripts yielded amplified TCR beta CDR3 regions. The study used the HTBI primer set for a first-round RT-PCR of the TCR CDR3. TCRdb passed the multiplex PCR reads through MiXCR, listing each CDR3 protein once. This sample has about 840,000 distinct CDR3 sequences, with about 38% found just once. This CDR3 has 17 amino acids. CDR1 and CDR2 from the germline V gene are SGHTA and FQGNSA. V shed 0 bases and J 7 bases; nucleotides not matched to a gene: 9. This sample was included in a study of T cells in Graves' hyperthyroidism and ophthalmopathy.

Source material: blood. The TCR sequence derives from a young man with Graves' hyperthyroidism. This chain joins TRBV7-2 and TRBJ2-5; 12 bases match TRBD2. The chain's CDR3 is CASSLAASGRAAATQYF. Written as DNA, the CDR3 is TGTGCCAGCAGCTTAGCGGCTAGCGGGAGGGCCGCGGCGACCCAGTACTTC.